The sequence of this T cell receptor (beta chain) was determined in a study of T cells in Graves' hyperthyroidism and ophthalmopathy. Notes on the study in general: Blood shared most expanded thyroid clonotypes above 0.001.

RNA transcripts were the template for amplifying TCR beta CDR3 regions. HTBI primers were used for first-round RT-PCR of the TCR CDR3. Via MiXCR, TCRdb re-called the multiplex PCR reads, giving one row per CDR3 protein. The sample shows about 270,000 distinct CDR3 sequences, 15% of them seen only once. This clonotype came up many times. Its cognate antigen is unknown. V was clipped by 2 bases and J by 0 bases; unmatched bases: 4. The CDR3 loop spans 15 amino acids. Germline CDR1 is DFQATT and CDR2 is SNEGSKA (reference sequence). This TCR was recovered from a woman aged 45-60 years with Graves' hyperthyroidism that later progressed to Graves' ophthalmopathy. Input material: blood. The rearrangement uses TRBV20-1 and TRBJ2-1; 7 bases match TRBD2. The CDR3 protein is CSARNLADSYNEQFF. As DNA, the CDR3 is TGCAGTGCTAGAAATCTAGCGGACTCCTACAATGAGCAGTTCTTC.